This T cell receptor (beta chain) is drawn from a study of OX40 agonist ivuxolimab in advanced cancers. Germline V gene lookup returns CDR1 PRHDT and CDR2 FYEKMQ (reference sequence). The CDR3 is 15 amino acids. Between the trimmed V and J ends, which lost 5 bases and 2 bases, there was a span of 14 bases. Concerning this clone: Antigen specificity is unknown.

Patients were ineligible given autoimmune disease history or systemic immunosuppression. General study points: At doses 0.1 to 3.0 mg/kg, CD4+ and CD8+ clones expanded. What antigens the expanded peripheral T cells recognized was never established.

The table came from immunoSEQ multiplex PCR; TCRdb's copy has only in-frame clones and leaves some out. The sample has more than 35,000 clones; about four fifths are singletons. The sequenced sample was CD4+ or CD8+ T cells sorted from blood, obtained in a trial of the OX40 agonist ivuxolimab. The receptor comes from an adult with an advanced solid tumor such as melanoma, head and neck, liver or kidney cancer. V is TRBV13 and J is TRBJ2-3; a weak D match, TRBD2 (5 bases). As DNA, the CDR3 is TGTGCCAGCAGCAAAACGGGGAGACCCACAGATACGCAGTATTTT. It specifies CASSKTGRPTDTQYF.